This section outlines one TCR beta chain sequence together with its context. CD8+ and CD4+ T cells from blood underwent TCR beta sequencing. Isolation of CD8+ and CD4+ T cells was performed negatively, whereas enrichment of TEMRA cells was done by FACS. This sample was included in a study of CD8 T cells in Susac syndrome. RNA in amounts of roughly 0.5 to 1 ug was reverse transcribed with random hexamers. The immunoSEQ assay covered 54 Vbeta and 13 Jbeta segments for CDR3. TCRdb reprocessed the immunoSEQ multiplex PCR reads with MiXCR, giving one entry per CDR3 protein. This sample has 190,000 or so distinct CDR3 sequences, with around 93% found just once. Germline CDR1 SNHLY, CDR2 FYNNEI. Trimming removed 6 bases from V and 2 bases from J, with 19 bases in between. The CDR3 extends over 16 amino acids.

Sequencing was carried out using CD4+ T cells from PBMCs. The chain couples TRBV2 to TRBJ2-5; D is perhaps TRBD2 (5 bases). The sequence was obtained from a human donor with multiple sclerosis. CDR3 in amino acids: CASRPSPGVRQETQYF. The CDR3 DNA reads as TGTGCCAGCAGACCCAGCCCCGGGGTACGGCAAGAGACCCAGTACTTC.